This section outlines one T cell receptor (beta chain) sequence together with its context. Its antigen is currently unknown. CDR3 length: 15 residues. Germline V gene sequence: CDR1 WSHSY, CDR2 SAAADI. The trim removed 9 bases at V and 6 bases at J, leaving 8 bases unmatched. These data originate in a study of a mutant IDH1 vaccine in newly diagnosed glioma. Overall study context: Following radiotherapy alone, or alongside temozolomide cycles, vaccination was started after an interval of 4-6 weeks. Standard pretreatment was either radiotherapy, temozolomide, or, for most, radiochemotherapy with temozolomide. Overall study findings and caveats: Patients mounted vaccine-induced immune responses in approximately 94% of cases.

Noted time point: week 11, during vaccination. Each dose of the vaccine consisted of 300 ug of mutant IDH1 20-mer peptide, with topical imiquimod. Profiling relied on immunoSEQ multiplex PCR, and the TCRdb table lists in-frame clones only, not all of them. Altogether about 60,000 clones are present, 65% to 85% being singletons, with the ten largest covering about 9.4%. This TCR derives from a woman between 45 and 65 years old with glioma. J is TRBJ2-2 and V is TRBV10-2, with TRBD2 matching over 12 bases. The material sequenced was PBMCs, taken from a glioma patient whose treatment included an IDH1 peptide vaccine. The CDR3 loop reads CASAPRLAGAGELFF. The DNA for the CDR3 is TGCGCCAGTGCCCCTAGACTAGCGGGGGCCGGGGAGCTGTTTTTT.